Each of the 28 T cell receptor beta chains below was sequenced from the same sample in a study of neurological immune-mediated disorders. Via MiXCR, TCRdb re-called the 5' RACE reads, giving one row per CDR3 protein. The repertoire holds approximately 29,000 distinct CDR3 sequences, around 10% seen once, with approximately 7.8% in the top ten. Sequencing used PBMCs. All receptors derive from a man aged 60-69 years in good health.

This clonotype was picked up many times. The chain recombines TRBV6-5 with TRBJ2-7, with TRBD1 matching 8 bases. Germline assignment: CDR1 MNHEY and CDR2 SVGAGI. The CDR3 runs to 17 residues. V lost 2 bases, J lost 5 bases, and 14 bases stayed unmatched. The CDR3 DNA reads TGTGCCAGCAGTTACAAAACAACATCAGGGGGCAGGGACGAGCAGTACTTC. This codes for CASSYKTTSGGRDEQYF.

This clonotype was detected ten times or more. This chain uses TRBV7-2 with TRBJ2-1; a possible D gene is TRBD2 (6 bases). The CDR3 loop spans 16 amino acids. In germline, CDR1 is SGHTA, CDR2 FQGNSA. The V and J ends lost 2 bases and 0 bases respectively, with 11 bases between them. CDR3 DNA: TGTGCCAGCAGCTTATATAGCGGAAGCTCCTACAATGAGCAGTTCTTC. Protein: CASSLYSGSSYNEQFF.

A remark on this clonotype: A junction end diverges from the germline sequence, so it may reflect a read error. The V and J genes are TRBV9 and TRBJ2-1, with a possible D match to TRBD2 (5 bases). The CDR3 loop spans 15 amino acids. Per germline, CDR1 SGDLS and CDR2 YYNGEE. The CDR3 loop reads CASSERTEVGNEQFF. As DNA, the CDR3 is TGTGCCAGTAGCGAGAGAACAGAGGTGGGCAATGAGCAGTTCTTC.

This clonotype occurred many times. The chain couples TRBV12-3 or TRBV12-4 to TRBJ1-4, with 8 bases lining up with TRBD1. V was pared by 8 bases and J by 11 bases, with 13 bases of the junction left unmatched. This CDR3 is built from 14 residues. The CDR3 spells CASGDRLGPEKLFF. For the CDR3, the DNA is TGTGCCAGCGGGGACAGGCTGGGCCCTGAGAAACTGTTTTTT.

Relative to its sample, this clonotype is medium-sized. The genes are TRBV4-1 and TRBJ1-1; D not certain. Trimming removed 0 bases from V and 4 bases from J, with 12 bases in between. Germline CDR1 MGHRA, CDR2 YSYEKL. This CDR3 is built from 15 residues. The CDR3 nucleotides are TGCGCCAGCAGCCAAGAAAGAGTGTCAGGCACTGAAGCTTTCTTT. It translates to CASSQERVSGTEAFF.

This clonotype has ten or more counts. V is TRBV5-1 and J is TRBJ2-4; 7 positions match TRBD2. The CDR3 totals 14 residues. Germline-derived CDR1 and CDR2 are SGHRS and YFSETQ. Trimming at V came to 2 bases and at J to 7 bases, leaving 6 bases not matched to a gene. CDR3 sequence: CASSFGGSGNIQYF. In DNA, the CDR3 is TGCGCCAGCAGCTTCGGCGGTAGCGGGAACATTCAGTACTTC.

This clonotype has a count of ten or more. The chain is built from TRBV5-1 and TRBJ1-1; no clear D. This CDR3 has 14 amino acids. CDR1 is SGHRS, CDR2 YFSETQ, per germline. With 2 bases removed from V and 1 base from J, the gap between germline ends came to 9 bases. CDR3 protein: CASSFRPGNTEAFF. The CDR3 DNA sequence: TGCGCCAGCAGCTTTCGCCCAGGGAACACTGAAGCTTTCTTT.

This clonotype was recorded at least ten times. V usage is TRBV7-2 and J usage is TRBJ2-1, with D possibly TRBD1 on 5 matching bases. V was cut by 6 bases and J by 4 bases, with 13 bases left in between. The CDR3 runs 14 residues. In germline, CDR1 is SGHTA, CDR2 FQGNSA. The CDR3 reads CASSLGALYNEQFF. CDR3 sequence (DNA): TGTGCCAGCAGTCTAGGGGCACTTTACAATGAGCAGTTCTTC.

The CDR3 region has the DNA TGCAGCGTTGAAGGATTAAACACTGAAGCTTTCTTT. Translated: CSVEGLNTEAFF. The rearrangement joins TRBV29-1 to TRBJ1-1; no reliable D call. Trimming removed 1 base at V and 2 bases at J, with 5 bases between. Per germline, CDR1 SQVTM and CDR2 ANQGSEA. The CDR3 covers 12 residues.

This clonotype was counted ten times or more. The chain carries TRBV10-3 and TRBJ1-1; 9 bases agree with TRBD1. The CDR3 is made up of 14 amino acids. The V and J ends lost 4 bases and 0 bases, in that order; junction bases with no gene match: 0. Germline V gene sequence: CDR1 ENHRY, CDR2 SYGVKD. The CDR3 region has the DNA TGTGCCATCAGTGGACAGGGGGTGAACACTGAAGCTTTCTTT. This codes for CAISGQGVNTEAFF.

Worth noting for this clonotype: A much bigger clone sits one base away, suggesting this may be a read error. CDR3 residues: CASSPVGILRLNQPQRF. The CDR3 nucleotides are TGTGCCAGCAGCCCCGTTGGGATTCTGAGATTAAATCAGCCCCAGCGTTTT. J is TRBJ1-5 and V is TRBV12-3 or TRBV12-4; no firm D call. This CDR3 comprises 17 residues.

This clonotype has at least ten counts. V and J are TRBV5-1 and TRBJ2-3, with D unresolved. V gave up 0 bases and J gave up 1 base, with 6 bases separating them. Germline lookup yields CDR1 SGHRS and CDR2 YFSETQ. This CDR3 comprises 14 residues. The CDR3 DNA reads TGCGCCAGCAGCTTGGCCATAGGCACAGATACGCAGTATTTT. Translating gives CASSLAIGTDTQYF.

This clonotype came up many times. The chain combines TRBV28 with TRBJ2-1; D ambiguous. Germline V CDR1 and CDR2: MDHEN, SYDVKM. The CDR3 has 11 amino acids. Trimming took off 6 bases at V and 10 bases at J, with 10 bases between the two ends. The CDR3 nucleotides are TGTGCCAGCAGCGCCGGCCGCGAGCAGTTCTTC. Its protein product is CASSAGREQFF.

The sample holds many counts of this clonotype. This chain links TRBV5-1 with TRBJ1-1; D not certain. This CDR3 is built from 14 residues. Germline V CDR1 and CDR2: SGHRS, YFSETQ. Trimming pared 4 bases from V and 2 bases from J, leaving 12 bases between. The CDR3 protein is CASSRPSGNTEAFF. Here the CDR3 DNA reads TGCGCCAGCAGCCGGCCCTCGGGAAACACTGAAGCTTTCTTT.

This clonotype showed up many times. The chain recombines TRBV11-2 with TRBJ2-7; 10 positions agree with TRBD1. Per germline, CDR1 SGHAT and CDR2 FQNNGV. The CDR3 totals 14 residues. The junction had 9 bases not matched to a gene; V was cut back by 5 bases and J by 8 bases. The CDR3 is CASSPGTGAQQQYF. CDR3 sequence (DNA): TGTGCCAGCAGCCCGGGGACAGGGGCCCAGCAGCAGTACTTC.

This clonotype was counted ten times or more. V and J are TRBV2 and TRBJ2-1, with 7 bases fitting TRBD2. Germline assignment: CDR1 SNHLY and CDR2 FYNNEI. J was trimmed by 4 bases and V by 9 bases; bases with no gene match: 12. The CDR3 loop spans 15 amino acids. CDR3 protein: CASLAAQPIYNEQFF. CDR3 DNA: TGTGCCAGTCTAGCGGCCCAGCCGATATACAATGAGCAGTTCTTC.

This clonotype is medium-sized within its sample. CDR3 nucleotides: TGCGCCAGCAGCGTGGGGTCAGGGTCCACCGGGGAGCTGTTTTTT. This encodes CASSVGSGSTGELFF. The V call is TRBV5-1, the J call TRBJ2-2; perhaps TRBD1 as D (5 bases). There are 15 residues in the CDR3. Between the trimmed V and J ends, which lost 4 bases and 4 bases, there was a span of 14 bases. The V gene's germline CDR1 is SGHRS and CDR2 YFSETQ.

This clonotype was seen repeatedly, ten times or more. Here the CDR3 DNA reads TGCAGTGCCCGAGAGGGACAGAAATCTAACTATGGCTACACCTTC. Protein sequence: CSAREGQKSNYGYTF. The chain has TRBV20-1 and TRBJ1-2; 7 bases are a match to TRBD1. The CDR3 loop spans 15 amino acids. The germline V gene has CDR1 DFQATT and CDR2 SNEGSKA (reference sequence). The J segment lost 0 bases and the V segment lost 6 bases, leaving 10 bases of the junction unmatched.

This clonotype was detected many times. V is TRBV27 and J is TRBJ2-1; D is undetermined. CDR3 size: 13 residues. Trimming shortened V by 3 bases and J by 4 bases, and 7 bases separated the two germline ends. The germline V gene has CDR1 MNHEY and CDR2 SMNVEV (reference sequence). The CDR3 here is CASSFAGYNEQFF. DNA for the CDR3: TGTGCCAGCAGTTTTGCCGGTTACAATGAGCAGTTCTTC.

This clonotype was recorded many times. The chain links TRBV7-9 to TRBJ2-1, with 7 bases that match TRBD2. J was trimmed by 8 bases and V by 5 bases; bases with no gene match: 12. CDR1 is SEHNR and CDR2 is FQNEAQ in the germline V gene (reference sequence). This CDR3 region has 15 residues. CDR3: CASSPGTTPGYEQFF. In DNA, the CDR3 is TGTGCCAGCAGCCCCGGGACTACCCCTGGGTATGAGCAGTTCTTC.

Details on this clonotype: This may come from a read error, since a much larger clone is one base off. The chain has TRBV7-6 and TRBJ2-2; weak D call: TRBD1 (6 bases). This CDR3 spans 16 amino acids. CDR1 and CDR2 (germline): SGHVS, FNYEAQ. DNA of the CDR3: TGTGCCAGCAGCACCGGACAGACCCCCCACACCTGGGAGCTGTTTTTT. This gives the protein CASSTGQTPHTWELFF.

This clonotype was observed at least ten times. The chain carries TRBV5-1 and TRBJ2-2; 10 bases line up with TRBD1. The CDR3 runs 15 residues. Germline CDR1 reads SGHRS; CDR2 reads YFSETQ. V gave up 6 bases and J gave up 6 bases; unmatched junction bases: 8. CDR3 amino acids: CASTAGTGAPGELFF. The CDR3 bases are TGCGCCAGCACTGCCGGGACAGGGGCACCCGGGGAGCTGTTTTTT. Using reference TRBV5-1 and TRBJ2-2 for the parts outside the CDR3, the full variable domain is KAGVTQTPRYLIKTRGQQVTLSCSPISGHRSVSWYQQTPGQGLQFLFEYFSETQRNKGNFPGRFSGRQFSNSRSEMNVSTLELGDSALYLCASTAGTGAPGELFFGEGSRLTVL.

This clonotype has at least ten counts. V and J are TRBV27 and TRBJ1-1; 9 bases map to TRBD1. The CDR3 runs to 13 residues. J was trimmed by 7 bases and V by 2 bases; bases with no gene match: 2. CDR1 is MNHEY, CDR2 SMNVEV, per germline (reference sequence). CDR3 coding DNA: TGTGCCAGCAGTTTAACAGGGGGCGTTGAAGCTTTCTTT. This codes for CASSLTGGVEAFF.

This clonotype was seen ten or more times. The chain combines TRBV20-1 with TRBJ2-5, with D tentatively TRBD2 (6 bases). The length of the CDR3 is 15 residues. Germline V gives CDR1 DFQATT, CDR2 SNEGSKA (reference sequence). V was clipped by 3 bases and J by 1 base, with 15 bases between them. CDR3 bases: TGCAGTGCTAGCCACCTTTTGGGGGGCCAAGAGACCCAGTACTTC. It translates to CSASHLLGGQETQYF.

This clonotype showed up just a few times. The chain uses TRBV7-9 and TRBJ2-3; a weak D match, TRBD2 (5 bases). V was cut by 0 bases and J by 0 bases, with 7 bases left in between. CDR1 and CDR2 from the germline V gene are SEHNR and FQNEAQ (reference sequence). CDR3 length: 15 residues. This chain's CDR3 is CASSLAGSSTDTQYF. CDR3 coding DNA: TGTGCCAGCAGCTTAGCGGGGAGTAGCACAGATACGCAGTATTTT.

Many counts were recorded for this clonotype. The CDR3 nucleotides are TGCGCCAGCAGCCAAGATCTAAGGACAGGGGGCGAAAAACTGTTTTTT. The encoded protein is CASSQDLRTGGEKLFF. The chain employs TRBV4-3 and TRBJ1-4; 11 bases line up with TRBD1. Per germline, CDR1 LGHNA and CDR2 YSLEER. CDR3 length: 16 residues. Losses at the gene ends were 0 bases for V and 8 bases for J; bases not matched to a gene: 5.

This rearrangement joins TRBV29-1 to TRBJ1-1, with 7 bases identical to TRBD1. From germline, CDR1 is SQVTM and CDR2 ANQGSEA. The CDR3 length is 13 residues. The trim removed 3 bases at V and 6 bases at J, leaving 7 bases unmatched. Here the CDR3 reads CSVEGTALSEAFF. The DNA of the CDR3 is TGCAGCGTTGAGGGGACAGCTCTATCTGAAGCTTTCTTT. Supplemented by reference TRBV29-1 and TRBJ1-1, the full variable domain reads SAVISQKPSRDICQRGTSLTIQCQVDSQVTMMFWYRQQPGQSLTLIATANQGSEATYESGFVIDKFPISRPNLTFSTLTVSNMSPEDSSIYLCSVEGTALSEAFFGQGTRLTVV.

With respect to this clonotype: Its ends do not fully match the called genes, so a read error is possible. The gene calls are TRBV20-1 and TRBJ1-2; D perhaps matches TRBD1 (5 bases). CDR3 length: 12 residues. The V gene's germline CDR1 is DFQATT and CDR2 SNEGSKA (reference sequence). The CDR3 nucleotides are TGCAGTGCCAGCGCCGGGGGGTATGACTACACCTTC. Translated: CSASAGGYDYTF.